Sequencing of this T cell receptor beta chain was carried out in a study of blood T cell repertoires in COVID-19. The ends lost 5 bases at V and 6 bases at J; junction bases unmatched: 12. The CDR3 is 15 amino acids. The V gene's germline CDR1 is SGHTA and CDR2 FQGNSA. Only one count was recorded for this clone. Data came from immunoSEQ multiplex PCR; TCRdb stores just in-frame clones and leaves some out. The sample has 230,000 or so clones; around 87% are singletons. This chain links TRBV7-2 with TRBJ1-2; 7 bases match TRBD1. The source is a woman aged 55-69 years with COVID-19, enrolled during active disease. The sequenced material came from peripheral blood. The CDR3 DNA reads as TGTGCCAGCAGCCCCCGGACAGGTCGAGAGGATGGCTACACCTTC. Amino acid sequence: CASSPRTGREDGYTF. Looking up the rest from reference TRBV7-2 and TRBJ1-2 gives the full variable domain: GAGVSQSPSNKVTEKGKDVELRCDPISGHTALYWYRQSLGQGLEFLIYFQGNSAPDKSGLPSDRFSAERTGGSVSTLTIQRTQQEDSAVYLCASSPRTGREDGYTFGSGTRLTVV.